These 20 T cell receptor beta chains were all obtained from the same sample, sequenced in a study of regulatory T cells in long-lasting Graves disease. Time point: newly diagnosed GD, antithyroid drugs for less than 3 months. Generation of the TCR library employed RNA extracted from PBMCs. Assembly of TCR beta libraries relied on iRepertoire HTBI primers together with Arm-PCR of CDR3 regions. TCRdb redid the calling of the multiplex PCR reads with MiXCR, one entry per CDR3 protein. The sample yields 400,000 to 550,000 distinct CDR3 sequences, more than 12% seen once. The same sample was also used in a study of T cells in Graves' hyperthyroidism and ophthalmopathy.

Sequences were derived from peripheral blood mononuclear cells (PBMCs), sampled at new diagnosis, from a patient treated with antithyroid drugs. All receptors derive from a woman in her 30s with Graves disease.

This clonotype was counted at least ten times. CDR3 DNA sequence: TGTGCCAGCAGCTTGGGTTGGCAGAGTTCCTACGAGCAGTACTTC. It encodes CASSLGWQSSYEQYF. The chain recombines TRBV5-6 with TRBJ2-7; no reliable D call. The CDR3 loop spans 15 amino acids. Germline CDR1 reads SGHDT; CDR2 reads YYEEEE. Trimming removed 0 bases at V and 1 base at J, with 11 bases between.

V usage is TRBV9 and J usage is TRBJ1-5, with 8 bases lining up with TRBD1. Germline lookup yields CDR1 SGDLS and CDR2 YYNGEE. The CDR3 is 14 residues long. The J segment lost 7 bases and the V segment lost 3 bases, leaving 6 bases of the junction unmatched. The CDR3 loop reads CASSATGDGQPQHF. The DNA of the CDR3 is TGTGCCAGCAGCGCGACAGGGGATGGCCAGCCCCAGCATTTT.

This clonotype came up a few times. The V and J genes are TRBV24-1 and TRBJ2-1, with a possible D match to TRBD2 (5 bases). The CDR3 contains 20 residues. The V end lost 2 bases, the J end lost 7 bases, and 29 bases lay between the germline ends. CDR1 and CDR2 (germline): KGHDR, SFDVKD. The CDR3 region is CATSDSPFLSPREDGNEQFF. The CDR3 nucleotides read TGTGCCACCAGTGATTCCCCTTTTTTGTCCCCCCGGGAAGACGGGAATGAGCAGTTCTTC.

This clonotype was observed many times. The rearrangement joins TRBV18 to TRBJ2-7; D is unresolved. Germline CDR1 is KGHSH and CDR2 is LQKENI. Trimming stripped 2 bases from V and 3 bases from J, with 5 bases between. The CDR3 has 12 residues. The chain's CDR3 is CASSPNGYEQYF. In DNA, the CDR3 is TGTGCCAGCTCACCAAACGGCTACGAGCAGTACTTC.

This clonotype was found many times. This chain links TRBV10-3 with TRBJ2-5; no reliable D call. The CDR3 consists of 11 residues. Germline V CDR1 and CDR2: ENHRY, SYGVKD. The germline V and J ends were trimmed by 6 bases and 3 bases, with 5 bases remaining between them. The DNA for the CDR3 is TGTGCCATCAGCGTCGAAGAGACCCAGTACTTC. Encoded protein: CAISVEETQYF.

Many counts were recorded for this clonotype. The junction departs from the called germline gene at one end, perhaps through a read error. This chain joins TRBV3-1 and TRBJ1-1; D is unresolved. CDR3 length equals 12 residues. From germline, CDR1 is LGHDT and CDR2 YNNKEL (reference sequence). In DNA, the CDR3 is TGTGCCAGCAGTTCCGGGCTGTCTGACGCTTTCTTT. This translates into CASSSGLSDAFF.

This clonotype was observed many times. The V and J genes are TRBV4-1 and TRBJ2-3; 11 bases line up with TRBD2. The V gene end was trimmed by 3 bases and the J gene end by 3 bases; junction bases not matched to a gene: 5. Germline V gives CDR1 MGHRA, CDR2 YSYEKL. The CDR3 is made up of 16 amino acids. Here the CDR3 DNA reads TGCGCCAGCAGCCACCTAGCGGGAGGATCGACAGATACGCAGTATTTT. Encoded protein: CASSHLAGGSTDTQYF.

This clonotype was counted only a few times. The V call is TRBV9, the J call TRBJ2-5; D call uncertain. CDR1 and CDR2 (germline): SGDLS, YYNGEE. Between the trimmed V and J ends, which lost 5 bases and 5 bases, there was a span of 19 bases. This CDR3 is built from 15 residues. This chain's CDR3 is CASSRDNGLIETQYF. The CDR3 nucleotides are TGTGCCAGCAGTCGCGATAATGGCCTGATCGAGACCCAGTACTTC.

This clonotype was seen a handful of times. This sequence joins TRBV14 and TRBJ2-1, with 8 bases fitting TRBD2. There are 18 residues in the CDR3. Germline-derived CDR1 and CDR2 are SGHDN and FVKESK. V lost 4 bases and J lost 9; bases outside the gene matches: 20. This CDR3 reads CASSRRPVRGRIKVEQFF. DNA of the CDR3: TGTGCCAGCAGCCGAAGACCGGTCCGCGGGAGGATTAAGGTTGAGCAGTTCTTC.

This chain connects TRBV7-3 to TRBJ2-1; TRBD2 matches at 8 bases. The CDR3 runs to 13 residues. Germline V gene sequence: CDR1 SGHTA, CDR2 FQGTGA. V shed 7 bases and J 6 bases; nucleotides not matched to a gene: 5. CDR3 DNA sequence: TGTGCCAGCAACGAGGCGGGGGGCAATGAGCAGTTCTTC. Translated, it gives CASNEAGGNEQFF.

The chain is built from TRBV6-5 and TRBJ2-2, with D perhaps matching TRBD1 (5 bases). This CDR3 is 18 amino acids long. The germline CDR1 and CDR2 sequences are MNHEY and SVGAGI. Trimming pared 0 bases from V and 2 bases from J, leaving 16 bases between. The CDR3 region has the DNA TGTGCCAGCAGTTACTCAGGGGTACGCGATCGTAACACCGGGGAGCTGTTTTTT. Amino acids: CASSYSGVRDRNTGELFF.

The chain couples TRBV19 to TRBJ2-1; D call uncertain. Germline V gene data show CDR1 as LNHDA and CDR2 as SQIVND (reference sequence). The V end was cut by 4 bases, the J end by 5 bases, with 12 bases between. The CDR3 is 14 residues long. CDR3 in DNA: TGTGCCAGTAGTAATTGGGCTTTCGACAATGAGCAGTTCTTC. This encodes CASSNWAFDNEQFF.

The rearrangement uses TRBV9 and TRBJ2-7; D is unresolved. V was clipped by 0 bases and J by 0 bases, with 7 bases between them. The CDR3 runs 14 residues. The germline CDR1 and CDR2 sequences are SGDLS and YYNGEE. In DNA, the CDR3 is TGTGCCAGCAGCGTAGTGGAAGCCTCCTACGAGCAGTACTTC. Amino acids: CASSVVEASYEQYF.

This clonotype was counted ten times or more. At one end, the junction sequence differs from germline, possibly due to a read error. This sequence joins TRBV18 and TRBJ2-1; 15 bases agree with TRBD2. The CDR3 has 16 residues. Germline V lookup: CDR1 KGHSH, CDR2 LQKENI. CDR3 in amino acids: CASSPGLAGGHNEQFF. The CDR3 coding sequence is TGCGCCAGCAGCCCGGGACTAGCGGGAGGTCACAATGAGCAGTTCTTC.

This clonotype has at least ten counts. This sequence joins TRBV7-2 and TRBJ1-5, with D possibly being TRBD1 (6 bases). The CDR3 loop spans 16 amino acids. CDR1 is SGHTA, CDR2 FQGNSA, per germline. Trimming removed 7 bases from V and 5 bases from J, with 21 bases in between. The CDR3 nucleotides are TGTGCCAGCACCCTCCAGTCGGGGGGGGCCGATCAGCCCCAGCATTTT. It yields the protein CASTLQSGGADQPQHF.

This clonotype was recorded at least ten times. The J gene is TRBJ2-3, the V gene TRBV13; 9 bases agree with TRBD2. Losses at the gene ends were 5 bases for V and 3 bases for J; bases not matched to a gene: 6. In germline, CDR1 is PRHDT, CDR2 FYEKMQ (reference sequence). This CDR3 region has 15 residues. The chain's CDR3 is CASSRGGAGTDTQYF. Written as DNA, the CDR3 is TGTGCCAGCAGCCGCGGGGGGGCGGGTACAGATACGCAGTATTTT.

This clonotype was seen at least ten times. CDR3 in DNA: TGTGCCAGCAGCGTCCGGGACAGGGTAAACGAGCAGTACTTC. Translated, it gives CASSVRDRVNEQYF. J is TRBJ2-7 and V is TRBV11-2, with 9 bases identical to TRBD1. The germline CDR1 and CDR2 sequences are SGHAT and FQNNGV. The CDR3 extends over 14 amino acids. V was pared by 5 bases and J by 5 bases, with 7 bases of the junction left unmatched.

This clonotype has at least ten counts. The CDR3 coding sequence is TGTGCCAGCAGACTGGGGACAGCTTCGAATCAGCCCCAGCATTTT. Translated: CASRLGTASNQPQHF. The gene calls are TRBV7-8 and TRBJ1-5, with 7 bases matching TRBD1. V dropped 6 bases and J dropped 4; count of bases not matched to a gene: 9. Germline-derived CDR1 and CDR2 are SGHVS and FQNEAQ. The CDR3 contains 15 residues. The full variable domain, in which reference TRBV7-8 and TRBJ1-5 provide the parts outside the CDR3, is GAGVSQSPRYKVAKRGQDVALRCDPISGHVSLFWYQQALGQGPEFLTYFQNEAQLDKSGLPSDRFFAERPEGSVSTLKIQRTQQEDSAVYLCASRLGTASNQPQHFGDGTRLSIL.

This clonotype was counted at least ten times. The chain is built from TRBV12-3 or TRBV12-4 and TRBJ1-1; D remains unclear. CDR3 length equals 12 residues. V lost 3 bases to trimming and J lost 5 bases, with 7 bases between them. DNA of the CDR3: TGTGCCAGCAGTTTCGGTCAGACTGAAGCTTTCTTT. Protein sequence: CASSFGQTEAFF.

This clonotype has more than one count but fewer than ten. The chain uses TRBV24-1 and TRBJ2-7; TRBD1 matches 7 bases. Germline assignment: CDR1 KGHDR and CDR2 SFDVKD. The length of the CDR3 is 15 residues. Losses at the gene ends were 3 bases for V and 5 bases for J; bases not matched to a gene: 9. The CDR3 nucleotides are TGTGCCACCAGTGATCCCGGAGAAGGGGGCCACGAGCAGTACTTC. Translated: CATSDPGEGGHEQYF.